This entry concerns a single T cell receptor beta chain. The antigen remains undetermined. The sample belongs to a study of T cells after posttransplantation cyclophosphamide. Treatment was busulfan-fludarabine conditioning, a marrow graft, and cyclophosphamide on days +3 and +4. The study, taken as a whole, reports: Donor CD8+ memory clones often dominated recipient blood repertoires at later times. Recipient CMV seropositivity and CMV reactivation strongly tracked TRB clonality.

Germline loops: CDR1 LNHNV, CDR2 YYDKDF (reference sequence). The CDR3 covers 14 residues. V lost 1 base to trimming and J lost 11 bases, with 15 bases between them. TCRdb's table, derived via immunoSEQ multiplex PCR, lists solely in-frame clones and lacks some. There are roughly 6,700 clones in the sample; approximately 80% occur only once, and 27% lies in the top ten. This chain joins TRBV15 and TRBJ1-5; D not certain. This material consisted of CD8+ T cells sorted from PBMCs, taken approximately 1,500 days after allogeneic stem cell transplant with posttransplant cyclophosphamide. The TCR was taken from a female patient aged 50 to 65 who received an allogeneic stem cell transplant from a related donor, was CMV-positive, and had no GVHD. Some T cells could come from the graft donor. The DNA for the CDR3 is TGTGCCACCAGCAGAGGCGTGGTGGCAGGTACCCAGCATTTT. This gives the protein CATSRGVVAGTQHF.